The text below deals with one T cell receptor beta chain. The antigen is unknown. The record originates from a study of STAT5B mutations in CD4+ large granular lymphocyte leukemia. Overall study results and limits: The CD4+ versus CD8+ T-LGLL clonality difference may reflect limited sample size.

Germline CDR1 reads SGHRS; CDR2 reads YFSETQ. This CDR3 is built from 16 residues. V lost 3 bases to trimming and J lost 7 bases; unmatched junction nucleotides: 6. Sequencing was performed with immunoSEQ multiplex PCR; in TCRdb, only in-frame clones are kept and a portion is missing. The profile covers 30,000 or so clones, with about 77% appearing a single time and around 2% taken by the ten largest. The sequenced sample consisted of CD4+ T cells from blood buffy coats. The V and J genes are TRBV5-1 and TRBJ2-1, with 14 positions matching TRBD2. The TCR was taken from a human donor in good health. CDR3 nucleotides: TGCGCCAGCAGCTCGGGGGGGACTAGCGGGGGAAATGAGCAGTTCTTC. Translating gives CASSSGGTSGGNEQFF.